One sample yielded the 24 T cell receptor beta chains listed below, sequenced in a study of T cell repertoires in cytomegalovirus infection. TCRdb independently ran MiXCR on the reads; one entry per CDR3 protein. The table lists hundreds of thousands of distinct CDR3 sequences, around 9.1% of them singletons. Sequenced: PBMCs. Receptors were obtained from a human donor in good health (CMV status not recorded). Some clones in this sample may be carry-over from other donors' samples.

This clonotype was counted at least ten times. The chain combines TRBV10-3 with TRBJ2-7, with D perhaps TRBD1 (5 bases). The germline V gene has CDR1 ENHRY and CDR2 SYGVKD. This CDR3 spans 14 amino acids. V lost 0 bases, J lost 9 bases, and 15 bases lay in between. In DNA, the CDR3 is TGTGCCATCAGTGAGTCGACAGCAGGGCAGGGGCAGTACGTC. The encoded protein is CAISESTAGQGQYV.

This chain connects TRBV14 to TRBJ2-1, with D maybe TRBD1 (6 bases). This CDR3 is built from 16 residues. Looked up from germline, CDR1 is SGHDN and CDR2 is FVKESK. Trimming removed 6 bases at V and 5 bases at J, with 20 bases between. The chain's CDR3 is CASRPRNRVADNEQFF. The CDR3 region has the DNA TGTGCCAGCAGACCGAGAAACAGGGTTGCAGACAATGAGCAGTTCTTC.

In its sample, this clonotype was seen many times. The chain combines TRBV20-1 with TRBJ2-4; TRBD1 matches 8 bases. Germline CDR1 DFQATT, CDR2 SNEGSKA (reference sequence). This CDR3 contains 17 residues. V dropped 6 bases and J dropped 0; count of bases not matched to a gene: 13. In DNA form, the CDR3 reads TGCAGTGCACCACTCCCCGGGACAGGACTAGCCAAAAACATTCAGTACTTC. This gives the protein CSAPLPGTGLAKNIQYF.

The gene calls are TRBV28 and TRBJ2-7; 8 positions agree with TRBD1. CDR3 length equals 16 residues. The germline V gene has CDR1 MDHEN and CDR2 SYDVKM. Trimming removed 2 bases from V and 2 bases from J; junction bases left unmatched: 8. CDR3 loop: CASSLRGRGLAYEQYV. CDR3 coding DNA: TGTGCCAGCAGTTTAAGAGGCAGGGGGCTCGCCTACGAGCAGTACGTC.

The chain couples TRBV4-1 to TRBJ2-1; 10 nucleotides agree with TRBD2. The germline V gene has CDR1 MGHRA and CDR2 YSYEKL. There are 16 residues in the CDR3. The V gene end was trimmed by 4 bases and the J gene end by 5 bases; junction bases not matched to a gene: 8. The CDR3 here is CASSPLSGGTNNEQFF. Written as DNA, the CDR3 is TGCGCCAGCAGCCCGCTTAGCGGGGGGACCAACAATGAGCAGTTCTTC.

This clonotype occurred many times. The chain recombines TRBV20-1 with TRBJ1-2; no definite D call. This CDR3 has 13 amino acids. Germline CDR1 and CDR2: DFQATT and SNEGSKA (reference sequence). V was pared by 0 bases and J by 1 base, with 6 bases between. Here the CDR3 DNA reads TGCAGTGCTAGAGACGGGATTAACTATGGCTACACCTTC. Amino acids: CSARDGINYGYTF.

This chain connects TRBV29-1 to TRBJ1-1; 10 bases match TRBD1. With V trimmed by 4 bases and J by 3 bases, 5 bases remained unmatched. There are 14 residues in the CDR3. Per the germline V gene, CDR1 is SQVTM and CDR2 is ANQGSEA. The CDR3 DNA reads TGCAGCGTTGGGGACAGGGGCGTACACACTGAAGCTTTCTTT. Translated: CSVGDRGVHTEAFF.

This clonotype was observed at least ten times. V usage is TRBV2 and J usage is TRBJ2-7; D unclear. The CDR3 loop spans 14 amino acids. From germline, CDR1 is SNHLY and CDR2 FYNNEI. Trimming cost V 6 bases and J 2 bases, with 14 bases left between them. The CDR3 here is CASSLRLGTYEQYV. CDR3 nucleotides: TGTGCCAGCAGCCTAAGACTGGGAACCTACGAGCAGTACGTC.

This clonotype was found many times. The DNA for the CDR3 is TGTGCCAGCACGCCCCTCTTAGGAGATCAGCCCCAGCATTTT. It translates to CASTPLLGDQPQHF. This chain connects TRBV7-9 to TRBJ1-5, with D unclear. The V and J ends lost 7 bases and 5 bases respectively, with 15 bases between them. CDR3 length: 14 residues. Looked up from germline, CDR1 is SEHNR and CDR2 is FQNEAQ (reference sequence).

This clonotype occurred many times. The chain joins TRBV4-2 to TRBJ2-1; 11 nucleotides agree with TRBD2. The V and J ends lost 2 bases and 3 bases, in that order; junction bases with no gene match: 3. CDR1 is LGHNA, CDR2 YNFKEQ, per germline. There are 16 residues in the CDR3. For the CDR3, the DNA is TGTGCCAGCAGCCAACCTAGCGGGGGGAGCTACAATGAGCAGTTCTTC. It encodes CASSQPSGGSYNEQFF.

This clonotype was counted many times. V is TRBV7-9 and J is TRBJ2-3; D is unresolved. CDR3 length: 12 residues. Between the trimmed V and J ends, which lost 6 bases and 4 bases, there was a span of 8 bases. CDR1 and CDR2 (germline): SEHNR, FQNEAQ (reference sequence). The CDR3 protein is CASSSSADTQYF. CDR3 DNA: TGTGCCAGCAGTTCTAGTGCAGATACGCAGTATTTT.

This sequence joins TRBV20-1 and TRBJ1-2, with D possibly matching TRBD1 (6 bases). Trimming removed 5 bases at V and 3 bases at J, with 7 bases between. Looked up from germline, CDR1 is DFQATT and CDR2 is SNEGSKA (reference sequence). The CDR3 loop spans 11 amino acids. CDR3 in amino acids: CSAPGDYGYTF. CDR3 DNA sequence: TGCAGTGCTCCAGGGGACTATGGCTACACCTTC.

This clonotype was counted many times. The chain combines TRBV7-8 with TRBJ1-1; 10 positions match TRBD1. The CDR3 has 14 amino acids. V lost 4 bases and J lost 5; bases outside the gene matches: 4. The germline gives CDR1 SGHVS, CDR2 FQNEAQ. CDR3 nucleotides: TGTGCCAGCAGCTACGGACAGGGGGGGACTGAAGCTTTCTTT. Amino acid sequence: CASSYGQGGTEAFF.

The table lists this clonotype with a few counts. This sequence joins TRBV4-2 and TRBJ1-1, with TRBD1 matching over 8 bases. In germline, CDR1 is LGHNA, CDR2 YNFKEQ. CDR3 length: 15 amino acids. J was trimmed by 3 bases and V by 2 bases; bases with no gene match: 5. Written as DNA, the CDR3 is TGTGCCAGCAGCCAACTTGACAGGGGAGACACTGAAGCTTTCTTT. Residues: CASSQLDRGDTEAFF.

This clonotype was detected many times. The rearrangement joins TRBV2 to TRBJ2-1, with TRBD2 matching 10 bases. Germline assignment: CDR1 SNHLY and CDR2 FYNNEI. V lost 8 bases to trimming and J lost 8 bases; unmatched junction nucleotides: 12. This CDR3 has 15 residues. The CDR3 spells CASPLAASGGHEQFF. The DNA of the CDR3 is TGTGCCAGCCCCCTGGCGGCTAGCGGGGGTCATGAGCAGTTCTTC.

This clonotype has more than one count but fewer than ten. The genes are TRBV29-1 and TRBJ1-2; weak D call: TRBD1 (5 bases). CDR3 length equals 12 residues. Germline V gene data show CDR1 as SQVTM and CDR2 as ANQGSEA. The V and J ends lost 4 bases and 8 bases respectively, with 14 bases between them. The CDR3, as DNA: TGCAGCGTTGTGGGGACCGTCTCGGGCTACACCTTC. It translates to CSVVGTVSGYTF.

The chain couples TRBV2 to TRBJ2-3, with D hard to call. Trimming removed 7 bases at V and 2 bases at J, with 16 bases between. The V gene's germline CDR1 is SNHLY and CDR2 FYNNEI. This CDR3 is 15 amino acids long. The CDR3 region is CASKGRLINTDTQYF. In nucleotides, the CDR3 is TGTGCCAGCAAGGGCAGGCTTATCAACACAGATACGCAGTATTTT.

This clonotype showed up many times. The chain employs TRBV20-1 and TRBJ2-3; no clear D. Germline lookup yields CDR1 DFQATT and CDR2 SNEGSKA (reference sequence). With 0 bases removed from V and 3 bases from J, the gap between germline ends came to 10 bases. This CDR3 has 14 residues. The CDR3 spells CSARDTRETDTQYF. CDR3 nucleotides: TGCAGTGCTAGAGATACTCGAGAGACAGATACGCAGTATTTT.

This clonotype was observed at least ten times. This rearrangement joins TRBV6-1 to TRBJ1-1; D is undetermined. V was shortened by 6 bases and J by 0 bases, with 8 bases between the two germline ends. Germline CDR1 MNHNS, CDR2 SASEGT. The length of the CDR3 is 13 residues. The CDR3 region has the DNA TGTGCCAGCAGCCCGCATATGAACACTGAAGCTTTCTTT. Amino acids: CASSPHMNTEAFF.

Ten or more counts support this clonotype. This chain links TRBV7-2 with TRBJ2-5; 9 bases map to TRBD2. V dropped 5 bases and J dropped 2; count of bases not matched to a gene: 6. From germline, CDR1 is SGHTA and CDR2 FQGNSA. The CDR3 contains 15 residues. The chain's CDR3 is CASSLLAGPQETQYF. The CDR3 DNA reads TGTGCCAGCAGCCTGCTAGCGGGACCACAAGAGACCCAGTACTTC. The whole variable domain, filled in from reference TRBV7-2 and TRBJ2-5, reads GAGVSQSPSNKVTEKGKDVELRCDPISGHTALYWYRQSLGQGLEFLIYFQGNSAPDKSGLPSDRFSAERTGGSVSTLTIQRTQQEDSAVYLCASSLLAGPQETQYFGPGTRLLVL.

The table lists this clonotype with a few counts. V and J are TRBV15 and TRBJ2-2; 10 bases fit TRBD1. The CDR3 is 15 amino acids. After removal of 1 base from V and 5 bases from J, the junction contained 1 base not matched to a gene. From germline, CDR1 is LNHNV and CDR2 YYDKDF (reference sequence). The CDR3 coding sequence is TGTGCCACCAGCAGAGGGGACAGGGGTACCGGGGAGCTGTTTTTT. Translated: CATSRGDRGTGELFF.

The chain has TRBV7-3 and TRBJ2-5; 9 bases are shared with TRBD2. This CDR3 comprises 15 residues. Germline V gives CDR1 SGHTA, CDR2 FQGTGA. Trimming cost V 4 bases and J 2 bases; bases outside gene matches: 5. CDR3 residues: CASSSATSGQETQYF. DNA for the CDR3: TGTGCCAGCAGCTCGGCGACTAGCGGACAAGAGACCCAGTACTTC.

This clonotype was counted many times. This chain uses TRBV2 with TRBJ1-5; 7 positions agree with TRBD1. Looked up from germline, CDR1 is SNHLY and CDR2 is FYNNEI. This CDR3 is 14 amino acids long. V was pared by 8 bases and J by 3 bases, with 7 bases of the junction left unmatched. The chain's CDR3 is CASENRGVNQPQHF. CDR3 sequence (DNA): TGTGCCAGCGAGAACAGGGGTGTCAATCAGCCCCAGCATTTT.

This clonotype was detected ten times or more. The chain employs TRBV20-1 and TRBJ2-1; 10 nucleotides match TRBD2. Germline trimming cut 3 bases from V and 3 bases from J; bases unmatched to any gene: 2. Germline values: CDR1 DFQATT, CDR2 SNEGSKA (reference sequence). The CDR3 runs to 14 residues. CDR3 coding DNA: TGCAGTGCTAGGGTAGCGGGGGGCTACAATGAGCAGTTCTTC. It translates to CSARVAGGYNEQFF.